The TCR beta chain described here comes from a study of cytomegalovirus exposure and HLA in healthy donors. Study background: Inside one of the first data releases sat tens of millions of unique TCRs taken from HLA-typed donors.

PCR amplification relied on 60 Vbeta primers (plus 13 Jbeta primers). The method was immunoSEQ multiplex PCR; TCRdb's version includes in-frame clones alone and lacks a portion of them. This sample's clone table lists about 150,000 clones. This CDR3 comprises 15 residues. V shed 3 bases, J shed 6 bases, and the junction held 5 bases outside the gene matches. The germline V gene encodes CDR1 SGDLS and CDR2 YYNGEE. The rearrangement uses TRBV9 and TRBJ2-7; 14 bases line up with TRBD2. This clonotype originated in a man aged 25-45 years in good health and CMV-seronegative. Sequences were obtained from PBMCs. In DNA form, the CDR3 reads TGTGCCAGCAGCGCCGGGACTAGCGGGAGTCTCGAGCAGTACTTC. It is translated as CASSAGTSGSLEQYF.